These 21 T cell receptor beta chains came from one sample sequenced in a study of shared clonotypes between healthy human individuals. This table comes from immunoSEQ multiplex PCR, and its TCRdb copy is limited to in-frame clones, with some not included. The data contain under 700,000 clones, 85% to 95% of them singletons. Naive CD8 cells lacked CD45RO, underwent positive selection for CCR7 and left out terminally differentiated effector memory CD45RA+ cells. The sample comprised naive CD8+ T cells sorted from blood. Every receptor here comes from a woman in her twenties or thirties in good health.

This rearrangement joins TRBV7-8 to TRBJ1-2, with D uncertain. The CDR3 has 13 residues. Germline V gene lookup returns CDR1 SGHVS and CDR2 FQNEAQ. V lost 1 base, J lost 4 bases, and 7 bases lay in between. In DNA, the CDR3 is TGTGCCAGCAGCTTAGAGCCTGCCTATGGCTACACCTTC. This encodes CASSLEPAYGYTF. Looking up the rest from reference TRBV7-8 and TRBJ1-2 gives the full variable domain: GAGVSQSPRYKVAKRGQDVALRCDPISGHVSLFWYQQALGQGPEFLTYFQNEAQLDKSGLPSDRFFAERPEGSVSTLKIQRTQQEDSAVYLCASSLEPAYGYTFGSGTRLTVV.

The rearrangement joins TRBV11-2 to TRBJ1-1, with D possibly TRBD1 on 6 matching bases. V was trimmed by 2 bases and J by 1 base, leaving 17 bases between them. Germline V gives CDR1 SGHAT, CDR2 FQNNGV. The CDR3 consists of 17 residues. The DNA for the CDR3 is TGTGCCAGCAGCTTACCTATTACAGGGTTTGGGAACACTGAAGCTTTCTTT. Translated: CASSLPITGFGNTEAFF.

The rearrangement links TRBV10-2 to TRBJ2-3; D call uncertain. Germline lookup yields CDR1 WSHSY and CDR2 SAAADI. The CDR3 loop spans 16 amino acids. V shed 5 bases and J shed 1 base, with 16 bases lying between them. The CDR3 sequence is CASSSPQVGRTDTQYF. DNA for the CDR3: TGCGCCAGCAGTTCTCCCCAGGTCGGCCGCACAGATACGCAGTATTTT.

This chain links TRBV14 with TRBJ1-2, with 12 bases that match TRBD1. V shed 0 bases, J shed 8 bases, and the junction held 7 bases outside the gene matches. Germline CDR1 reads SGHDN; CDR2 reads FVKESK. This CDR3 spans 16 amino acids. CDR3: CASSQEGTGGFFGYTF. In nucleotides, the CDR3 is TGTGCCAGCAGCCAAGAAGGGACAGGGGGCTTTTTCGGCTACACCTTC. Drawing the rest from reference TRBV14 and TRBJ1-2, the complete variable domain is EAGVTQFPSHSVIEKGQTVTLRCDPISGHDNLYWYRRVMGKEIKFLLHFVKESKQDESGMPNNRFLAERTGGTYSTLKVQPAELEDSGVYFCASSQEGTGGFFGYTFGSGTRLTVV.

CDR3 bases: TGCGCCAGGAGGGGGAGAGAAAACGAGCAGTACTTC. Protein product: CARRGRENEQYF. This chain links TRBV23-1 with TRBJ2-7, with a possible D match to TRBD1 (6 bases). TRBV23-1 is an ORF; its function is uncertain. The CDR3 consists of 12 residues. V was trimmed by 9 bases and J by 5 bases, leaving 14 bases between them.

Concerning this clone: A read error is possible here, since a much larger clone lies one base away. Other DNA sequences in this sample translate to the same CDR3. The chain carries TRBV2 and TRBJ2-7, with 10 bases fitting TRBD1. The ends lost 6 bases at V and 2 bases at J; junction bases unmatched: 4. The CDR3 runs to 14 residues. Per germline, CDR1 SNHLY and CDR2 FYNNEI. Here the CDR3 reads CASSAGTGAYEQYF. The CDR3 DNA is TGTGCCAGCAGCGCCGGGACAGGGGCCTACGAGCAGTACTTC.

The chain links TRBV2 to TRBJ2-1; D not certain. Trimming cost V 6 bases and J 10 bases, with 16 bases left between them. CDR3 length equals 13 residues. Per germline, CDR1 SNHLY and CDR2 FYNNEI. The CDR3 bases are TGTGCCAGCAGGCTGGTCGGAGAGGCGGAGCAGTTCTTC. Encoded protein: CASRLVGEAEQFF.

The rearrangement uses TRBV10-1 and TRBJ1-2; D not resolved. Trimming stripped 3 bases from V and 1 base from J, with 9 bases between. Germline V gene lookup returns CDR1 WNHNN and CDR2 SYGVQD (reference sequence). The length of the CDR3 is 14 residues. The CDR3 protein is CASSESDNNYGYTF. The CDR3 nucleotides are TGCGCCAGCAGTGAATCCGACAATAACTATGGCTACACCTTC.

The V and J genes are TRBV15 and TRBJ1-1, with 8 positions matching TRBD1. Germline V gene data show CDR1 as LNHNV and CDR2 as YYDKDF (reference sequence). CDR3 length equals 16 residues. J lost 1 base, V lost 3 bases, and 7 bases had no gene match. CDR3 sequence reads: CATSSRGTGQNTEAFF. The CDR3 DNA reads as TGTGCCACCAGCAGCCGGGGGACAGGCCAGAACACTGAAGCTTTCTTT.

This chain connects TRBV11-2 to TRBJ2-5, with D possibly being TRBD1 (6 bases). From germline, CDR1 is SGHAT and CDR2 FQNNGV. V dropped 5 bases and J dropped 11 bases, with 27 bases sitting between them. CDR3 length equals 16 residues. The CDR3 region is CASSQRQVGGSYQQYF. The CDR3 region has the DNA TGTGCCAGCAGCCAGCGACAGGTCGGTGGCTCCTACCAGCAGTACTTC.

The V gene is TRBV29-1, the J gene TRBJ1-2; D unresolved. Germline loops: CDR1 SQVTM, CDR2 ANQGSEA. The V and J ends lost 3 bases and 3 bases respectively, with 14 bases between them. The CDR3 contains 14 residues. The CDR3 DNA sequence: TGCAGCGTTGAGGAAGGGCTTTGGGACTATGGCTACACCTTC. Amino acid sequence: CSVEEGLWDYGYTF.

In this sample, this clone turned up once. Other nucleotide sequences from this sample produce the same CDR3. This chain uses TRBV27 with TRBJ2-7, with unresolved D. The germline gives CDR1 MNHEY, CDR2 SMNVEV (reference sequence). The CDR3 loop spans 13 amino acids. V shed 0 bases and J shed 1 base, with 4 bases lying between them. CDR3 DNA: TGTGCCAGCAGTTTATCGGGATCCTACGAGCAGTACTTC. Protein: CASSLSGSYEQYF.

The chain combines TRBV10-1 with TRBJ2-5; tentatively, D is TRBD1 (6 bases). With 4 bases removed from V and 5 bases from J, the gap between germline ends came to 11 bases. The CDR3 consists of 13 residues. Germline CDR1 and CDR2: WNHNN and SYGVQD (reference sequence). CDR3 sequence: CASSVRRGETQYF. The DNA of the CDR3 is TGCGCCAGCAGTGTCCGCAGGGGCGAGACCCAGTACTTC.

V usage is TRBV27 and J usage is TRBJ2-6; 11 bases are shared with TRBD2. CDR1 MNHEY and CDR2 SMNVEV come from the germline V gene (reference sequence). This CDR3 comprises 18 residues. The junction had 3 bases not matched to a gene; V was cut back by 2 bases and J by 0 bases. CDR3 sequence reads: CASSLLAGGASGANVLTF. The DNA for the CDR3 is TGTGCCAGCAGTTTACTAGCGGGAGGAGCCTCTGGGGCCAACGTCCTGACTTTC. The whole variable domain, remainder taken from reference TRBV27 and TRBJ2-6, is EAQVTQNPRYLITVTGKKLTVTCSQNMNHEYMSWYRQDPGLGLRQIYYSMNVEVTDKGDVPEGYKVSRKEKRNFPLILESPSPNQTSLYFCASSLLAGGASGANVLTFGAGSRLTVL.

The chain couples TRBV19 to TRBJ1-1; 11 positions agree with TRBD1. J lost 8 bases, V lost 6 bases, and 11 bases had no gene match. CDR1 LNHDA and CDR2 SQIVND come from the germline V gene (reference sequence). The CDR3 loop spans 15 amino acids. The CDR3 sequence is CASRERDRGALEAFF. The CDR3 DNA is TGTGCCAGTAGAGAGCGGGACAGGGGGGCCCTCGAAGCTTTCTTT.

V is TRBV29-1 and J is TRBJ1-2; tentative D call: TRBD1 (5 bases). The CDR3 covers 16 residues. Germline assignment: CDR1 SQVTM and CDR2 ANQGSEA. Trimming removed 0 bases at V and 4 bases at J, with 18 bases between. The CDR3 DNA sequence: TGCAGCGTTGAAGATATCATGACAGCAAGTCTCTATGGCTACACCTTC. It is translated as CSVEDIMTASLYGYTF. The variable domain in full, completed from reference TRBV29-1 and TRBJ1-2, reads SAVISQKPSRDICQRGTSLTIQCQVDSQVTMMFWYRQQPGQSLTLIATANQGSEATYESGFVIDKFPISRPNLTFSTLTVSNMSPEDSSIYLCSVEDIMTASLYGYTFGSGTRLTVV.

V gene TRBV13 combines with J gene TRBJ2-2; D unresolved. CDR3 length: 16 residues. CDR1 is PRHDT, CDR2 FYEKMQ, per germline (reference sequence). V lost 3 bases, J lost 2 bases, and 13 bases lay in between. CDR3 amino acids: CASSFIKDLNTGELFF. The CDR3 DNA follows: TGTGCCAGCAGCTTTATTAAGGACCTAAACACCGGGGAGCTGTTTTTT.

The rearrangement joins TRBV20-1 to TRBJ2-5; the D is unclear. Germline V CDR1 and CDR2: DFQATT, SNEGSKA (reference sequence). Between the trimmed V and J ends, which lost 3 bases and 4 bases, there was a span of 3 bases. CDR3 length: 10 residues. The CDR3 DNA follows: TGCAGTGCTAGGGTAGAGACCCAGTACTTC. Amino acid sequence: CSARVETQYF.

V usage is TRBV28 and J usage is TRBJ2-3; no reliable D call. The germline V gene has CDR1 MDHEN and CDR2 SYDVKM. The V end lost 5 bases, the J end lost 9 bases, and 18 bases lay between the germline ends. The CDR3 runs 14 residues. The CDR3 sequence: CASSTVLFGETQYF. CDR3 nucleotide sequence: TGTGCCAGCAGTACCGTTTTGTTTGGGGAAACGCAGTATTTT.

The rearrangement joins TRBV2 to TRBJ2-3, with 9 bases fitting TRBD1. Germline CDR1 is SNHLY and CDR2 is FYNNEI. The ends lost 0 bases at V and 2 bases at J; junction bases unmatched: 3. The CDR3 is 16 residues long. CDR3 nucleotides: TGTGCCAGCAGTGAAGCTGGGACAGGGTACACAGATACGCAGTATTTT. Translating gives CASSEAGTGYTDTQYF.

This chain links TRBV6-5 with TRBJ2-1; 10 nucleotides match TRBD2. J lost 9 bases, V lost 2 bases, and 1 base had no gene match. The CDR3 runs to 13 residues. In germline, CDR1 is MNHEY, CDR2 SVGAGI. The CDR3, as DNA: TGTGCCAGCAGTTACCTAGCGGGAGTTGAGCAGTTCTTC. It translates to CASSYLAGVEQFF.